Listed below are T cell receptor beta chains from one sample, sequenced in a study of OX40 agonist ivuxolimab in advanced cancers. Sequenced by immunoSEQ multiplex PCR; TCRdb stores in-frame clones only, minus some. The sample lists more than 50,000 clones; 70% to 90% were seen once. Source: CD4+ or CD8+ T cells sorted from blood, taken in a trial of the OX40 agonist ivuxolimab. The receptors stem from an adult with an advanced solid tumor such as melanoma, head and neck, liver or kidney cancer. The CDR3 runs from the conserved cysteine through the conserved F or W. D genes are given only for firm matches. Clone size appears in some rows only: once, few, many, or a class for an expanded clone.

>NA|NA|TRBJ2-7|TRBV25-1
TGTGCCAGCAGCCGTGGTGAAGCTGGCGAGCAGTACTTC
CASSRGEAGEQYF
>NA|NA|TRBJ1-5|TRBV6-5
TGTGCCAGCAGTTACTCGTCGATCGGACAGCAGCCCCAGCATTTT
CASSYSSIGQQPQHF
>TRBD1|NA|TRBJ1-4|TRBV7-2
TGTGCCAGCAGCTCGGGACAGGGAAGGTCTAATGAAAAACTGTTTTTT
CASSSGQGRSNEKLFF
>TRBD1|NA|TRBJ2-1|TRBV5-6
TGTGCCAGCAGCACGGGACAGGGGAGTACTGAGCAGTTCTTC
CASSTGQGSTEQFF
>TRBD2|NA|TRBJ2-1|TRBV27
TGTGCCAGCAGTTTCCGGACTAGCGGGGTCGATGAGCAGTTCTTC
CASSFRTSGVDEQFF
>NA|NA|TRBJ2-2|TRBV9
TGTGCCAGCAGCCTTAAGAGGGGCTCCGGGGAGCTGTTTTTT
CASSLKRGSGELFF
>TRBD1|once|TRBJ2-2|TRBV7-3
TGTGCCAGCAGCCCCCGGACAGGGGGAACCGGGGAGCTGTTTTTT
CASSPRTGGTGELFF
>NA|NA|TRBJ2-7|TRBV9
TGTGCCAGCAGCGTAGCCTCAGGTGGTCCTGGCGAGCAGTACTTC
CASSVASGGPGEQYF
>NA|few|TRBJ2-7|TRBV2
TGTGCCAGCAGTGAACAGGCCTACGAGCAGTACTTC
CASSEQAYEQYF
>NA|once|TRBJ1-1|TRBV7-3
TGTGCCAGCAGCCGGGAAAGCAACACTGAAGCTTTCTTT
CASSRESNTEAFF
>NA|NA|TRBJ2-3|TRBV15
TGTGCCACCAGCAGAGATAGACCAAACACAGATACGCAGTATTTT
CATSRDRPNTDTQYF
>NA|NA|TRBJ2-7|TRBV7-2
TGTGCCAGCAGCTTAGCCAGGTACGAGCAGTACTTC
CASSLARYEQYF
>NA|NA|TRBJ1-1|TRBV11-1
TGTGCCAGCAGCTTGGGTCGTAACCGCAACACTGAAGCTTTCTTT
CASSLGRNRNTEAFF
>TRBD1|NA|TRBJ1-2|TRBV12-5
TGTGCTAGTGGTTTGGGGACAGGGCCATATGGCTACACCTTC
CASGLGTGPYGYTF
>TRBD1|once|TRBJ1-3|TRBV15
TGTGCCACCAGCAGAGGGGGGACAGGGGCCAGCTCTGGAAACACCATATATTTT
CATSRGGTGASSGNTIYF
>NA|NA|TRBJ1-3|TRBV9
TGTGCCAGCAGCGTAATGGCGGCTAGCTCTGGAAACACCATATATTTT
CASSVMAASSGNTIYF
>TRBD2|NA|TRBJ2-5|TRBV7-2
TGTGCCAGCAGCTTAGGGGGGGGAACCGAGACCCAGTACTTC
CASSLGGGTETQYF
>NA|NA|TRBJ1-2|TRBV12-5
TGTGCTAGTGGTTCGTCCCGCCCGATAGGCGGTTATGGCTACACCTTC
CASGSSRPIGGYGYTF
>NA|NA|TRBJ1-2|TRBV15
TGTGCCACCAGCACCCCTCTCGGGGGTGGCTACACCTTC
CATSTPLGGGYTF
>NA|NA|TRBJ2-2|TRBV27
TGTGCCAGCAGAACCACCGGGGAGCTGTTTTTT
CASRTTGELFF
>NA|NA|TRBJ1-1|TRBV18
TGTGCCAGCTCAAACACAGGACCTAGCCCTGAAGCTTTCTTT
CASSNTGPSPEAFF
>NA|NA|TRBJ2-1|TRBV19
TGTGCCAGTAGTATACGAGGTGAGCAGTTCTTC
CASSIRGEQFF
>NA|once|TRBJ2-5|TRBV18
TGTGCCAGCTCACCACGGTGGGGGGCACAAGAGACCCAGTACTTC
CASSPRWGAQETQYF
>TRBD1|few|TRBJ1-1|TRBV5-1
TGCGCCAGCAGCTTGTCGGTGGGACAGACTGAAGCTTTCTTT
CASSLSVGQTEAFF
>NA|NA|TRBJ1-1|TRBV7-8
TGTGCCAGCAGCTTAAGCCCCCCCACTGAAGCTTTCTTT
CASSLSPPTEAFF
>NA|NA|TRBJ2-7|TRBV5-1
TGCGCCAGCAGCTGGCAGGGGTGGCAATACGAGCAGTACTTC
CASSWQGWQYEQYF
>NA|NA|TRBJ1-1|TRBV14
TGTGCCAGCAGCCTACAGGTGAACACTGAAGCTTTCTTT
CASSLQVNTEAFF
>TRBD1|NA|TRBJ2-7|TRBV10-1
TGCGCCAGCAGTGATGGGACAGGGGCCGACTACGAGCAGTACTTC
CASSDGTGADYEQYF
>TRBD1|NA|TRBJ2-5|TRBV9
TGTGCCAGCAGCGGAGGGGGCGGAGGAGGAAAGACCCAGTACTTC
CASSGGGGGGKTQYF
>TRBD1|NA|TRBJ1-2|TRBV18
TGTGCCAGCTCACCGGACAGGGTGGACTATGGCTACACCTTC
CASSPDRVDYGYTF
>NA|NA|TRBJ1-1|TRBV5-6
TGTGCCAGCAGCTTGGAGGAGTATACAGGGCCCCCAGAAGCTTTCTTT
CASSLEEYTGPPEAFF
>NA|NA|TRBJ2-3|TRBV30
TGTGCCTGGAGGGGGCATATTGGGGGCCGAACAGATACGCAGTATTTT
CAWRGHIGGRTDTQYF
>NA|few|TRBJ1-2|TRBV10-3
TGTGCCATCAGTGAGGGACACAGTTATGGCTACACCTTC
CAISEGHSYGYTF
>NA|NA|TRBJ2-4|TRBV6-4
TGTGCCAGCAGTGACGGATACCAGGGGTTAATAGCCAAAAACATTCAGTACTTC
CASSDGYQGLIAKNIQYF
>NA|NA|TRBJ1-2|TRBV5-6
TGTGCCAGCAGCTCCACACACCGGGAAAGTATGTATGGCTACACCTTC
CASSSTHRESMYGYTF
>NA|few|TRBJ1-1|TRBV30
TGTGCCTGGTCGGTGGGAGGGGAAGCTTTCTTT
CAWSVGGEAFF
>TRBD1|once|TRBJ1-1|TRBV9
TGTGCCAGCAGCGGGTACGAGGGGGCTATGAACACTGAAGCTTTCTTT
CASSGYEGAMNTEAFF
>NA|NA|TRBJ1-6|TRBV6-6
TGTGCCAGCAGTCATCAGGGAGATACTAATTCACCCCTCCACTTT
CASSHQGDTNSPLHF
>NA|NA|TRBJ1-1|TRBV30
TGTGCCTGGGTACAGGCGCTCCACTCGGCTTTCTTT
CAWVQALHSAFF
>NA|NA|TRBJ2-7|TRBV11-2
TGTGCCAGCAGCTTCTCGAAGGGTTCCTACGAGCAGTACTTC
CASSFSKGSYEQYF
>NA|NA|TRBJ1-1|TRBV7-7
TGTGCCCCCCTCGCTGAAGCTTTCTTT
CAPLAEAFF
>NA|NA|TRBJ2-3|TRBV27
TGTGCCAGCAGTTTAAGGGGAATTTACTCAGATACGCAGTATTTT
CASSLRGIYSDTQYF
>TRBD1|few|TRBJ1-6|TRBV6-5
TGTGCCAGCAGGGGACAGGGAGGGAATTCACCCCTCCACTTT
CASRGQGGNSPLHF
>NA|NA|TRBJ2-7|TRBV25-1
TGTGCCAGCCGTACGCAGGCGTCCTTCAGTGAGCAGTACTTC
CASRTQASFSEQYF
>NA|NA|TRBJ2-1|TRBV4-2
TGTGCCAGCAGCCAAGATCCTGGGTGGCAGTTCTTC
CASSQDPGWQFF
>TRBD1|once|TRBJ1-2|TRBV7-3
TGTGCCAGCAGCTCGACAGGGGTCGGCTACACCTTC
CASSSTGVGYTF
>NA|NA|TRBJ1-5|TRBV7-2
TGTGCCAGCAGCTTAGGCCCAGGCCGGGGACAGCCCCAGCATTTT
CASSLGPGRGQPQHF
>NA|NA|TRBJ1-6|TRBV5-4
TGTGCCACCGGAGGCGACCCACCCCTCCACTTT
CATGGDPPLHF
>TRBD1|NA|TRBJ1-1|TRBV7-8
TGTGCCAGCAGCTTGACAGGGTCGACTGAAGCTTTCTTT
CASSLTGSTEAFF
>TRBD1|few|TRBJ2-7|TRBV9
TGTGCCAGCAGCGTAGAGGGACAGGGGCTCGAGCAGTACTTC
CASSVEGQGLEQYF